The 25 T cell receptor beta chains given below trace back to one sample, sequenced in a study of yellow fever vaccine responses in identical twins. TCRdb passed the RT-PCR reads through MiXCR, listing each CDR3 protein once. Seen here are approximately 6,900 distinct CDR3 sequences, around 83% observed once, and the top ten hold about 3.4%. Sequenced here: T cells from blood (PBMCs), unsorted or a sorted subset (not recorded which), sampled before or after yellow fever vaccination (not recorded which). These receptor sequences come from a woman aged 18 to 35 who received the yellow fever vaccine.

The chain combines TRBV4-2 with TRBJ1-2; 7 bases match TRBD1. This CDR3 has 13 amino acids. Germline V CDR1 and CDR2: LGHNA, YNFKEQ. V lost 5 bases, J lost 4 bases, and 4 bases stayed unmatched. The CDR3 nucleotides read TGTGCCAGCAGCGGGGACAGCCCCTATGGCTACACCTTC. Translating gives CASSGDSPYGYTF.

With respect to this clonotype: Germline and junction disagree at one end, which may indicate a read error. The chain employs TRBV7-3 and TRBJ2-5; TRBD2 agrees at 12 bases. Germline CDR1 SGHTA, CDR2 FQGTGA. The CDR3 runs 15 residues. The CDR3 nucleotides are TGTGCCAGCAGCCTAACGGGACTAGCGGGTGAGACCCAGTACTTC. Encoded protein: CASSLTGLAGETQYF.

This clonotype appeared a few times. The gene calls are TRBV6-2 or TRBV6-3 and TRBJ2-3, with a tentative D call TRBD2 (6 bases). Germline CDR1 is MNHEY and CDR2 is SVGEGT. V lost 4 bases and J 1 base, leaving 15 bases between the germline ends. The CDR3 is 16 amino acids. The CDR3: CASSFPLRGGTDTQYF. CDR3 nucleotides: TGTGCCAGCAGTTTCCCTCTGCGGGGAGGCACAGATACGCAGTATTTT.

This clonotype has just a few counts. This sequence joins TRBV2 and TRBJ1-6; D is unclear. The CDR3 is 16 residues long. The germline V gene encodes CDR1 SNHLY and CDR2 FYNNEI. With 7 bases removed from V and 0 bases from J, the gap between germline ends came to 13 bases. In DNA form, the CDR3 reads TGTGCCAGCACCTTCGACAAGAGCTCCTATAATTCACCCCTCCACTTT. Protein sequence: CASTFDKSSYNSPLHF.

The V and J genes are TRBV5-5 and TRBJ2-7; 7 bases map to TRBD1. This CDR3 has 14 residues. V shed 4 bases and J 4 bases; nucleotides not matched to a gene: 8. Germline V gene sequence: CDR1 SGHKS, CDR2 YYEKEE (reference sequence). The chain's CDR3 is CASSTPGQLYEQYF. The CDR3 DNA is TGTGCCAGCAGCACACCGGGACAGTTGTACGAGCAGTACTTC.

The V gene is TRBV9, the J gene TRBJ2-1, with TRBD2 matching 8 bases. Trimming took 3 bases from V and 4 from J; bases not matched to a gene: 6. Germline V lookup: CDR1 SGDLS, CDR2 YYNGEE. The CDR3 sequence is 15 residues long. The CDR3 loop reads CASSGSGALYNEQFF. The CDR3 DNA sequence: TGTGCCAGCAGCGGTAGCGGGGCCCTTTACAATGAGCAGTTCTTC.

As to this clonotype: Its ends do not fully match the called genes, so a read error is possible. This sequence joins TRBV3-1 and TRBJ2-1, with 8 positions matching TRBD1. Looked up from germline, CDR1 is LGHDT and CDR2 is YNNKEL (reference sequence). This CDR3 spans 15 amino acids. The CDR3 nucleotides read TGTGCCGGCAGCCCCTGGACAGGGTCCTACAATGAGCAGTTCTTC. The encoded protein is CAGSPWTGSYNEQFF.

This CDR3 is CASSPAHNSPLHF. The CDR3 DNA is TGCGCCAGCAGCCCAGCCCATAATTCACCCCTCCACTTT. The chain couples TRBV23-1 to TRBJ1-6; D remains ambiguous. TRBV23-1 is an ORF for which the function is uncertain. Trimming left V 6 bases short and J 5 bases short, with 8 bases between. This CDR3 is built from 13 residues.

The chain couples TRBV2 to TRBJ1-2, with 7 bases matching TRBD1. The CDR3 has 13 residues. The V gene's germline CDR1 is SNHLY and CDR2 FYNNEI. The V gene end was trimmed by 3 bases and the J gene end by 4 bases; junction bases not matched to a gene: 2. The CDR3 is CASSDGDSYGYTF. In DNA form, the CDR3 reads TGTGCCAGCAGTGACGGGGACAGCTATGGCTACACCTTC.

This clonotype occurred once. The rearrangement joins TRBV7-9 to TRBJ2-7; possible D gene TRBD2, 6 bases. This CDR3 region has 14 residues. Germline-derived CDR1 and CDR2 are SEHNR and FQNEAQ (reference sequence). The V and J ends lost 5 bases and 5 bases respectively, with 16 bases between them. The CDR3 DNA reads as TGTGCCAGCAGCCCCGTCGGGGGATCCCACGAGCAGTACTTC. Its translation: CASSPVGGSHEQYF.

V and J are TRBV4-3 and TRBJ2-7; D is ambiguous. Trimming pared 0 bases from V and 6 bases from J, leaving 9 bases between. Germline CDR1 is LGHNA and CDR2 is YSLEER. The CDR3 loop spans 13 amino acids. CDR3 in DNA: TGCGCCAGCAGCCAAGATCTCTGGGGCGAGCAGTACTTC. Translation gives CASSQDLWGEQYF.

This rearrangement joins TRBV27 to TRBJ2-1, with 8 nucleotides matching TRBD1. CDR3 length equals 14 residues. Germline V gene sequence: CDR1 MNHEY, CDR2 SMNVEV (reference sequence). With V trimmed by 5 bases and J by 5 bases, 5 bases remained unmatched. The DNA for the CDR3 is TGTGCCAGCAGTCCTCGGACAGGGAACAATGAGCAGTTCTTC. This sequence encodes CASSPRTGNNEQFF.

CDR3 DNA: TGTGCCAGCAGCCTCCCTTCCCGGGAGACCCAGTACTTC. Translation: CASSLPSRETQYF. V usage is TRBV4-2 and J usage is TRBJ2-5; D gene ambiguous. The CDR3 has 13 residues. CDR1 is LGHNA, CDR2 YNFKEQ, per germline. The V end lost 4 bases, the J end lost 5 bases, and 11 bases lay between the germline ends.

The J gene is TRBJ2-1, the V gene TRBV29-1; D is unresolved. V gave up 2 bases and J gave up 0 bases, with 11 bases separating them. Germline CDR1 reads SQVTM; CDR2 reads ANQGSEA. The CDR3 is 15 amino acids. This CDR3 is CSVEWVHSSYNEQFF. For the CDR3, the DNA is TGCAGCGTTGAATGGGTCCACAGCTCCTACAATGAGCAGTTCTTC.

This clonotype was counted a few times. CDR3 in amino acids: CAISDGSNYGYTF. The CDR3, as DNA: TGTGCCATCAGTGACGGGAGTAACTATGGCTACACCTTC. The V gene is TRBV10-3, the J gene TRBJ1-2; D unclear. The CDR3 is 13 residues long. The V gene's germline CDR1 is ENHRY and CDR2 SYGVKD. The V end lost 3 bases, the J end lost 1 base, and 6 bases lay between the germline ends.

The chain combines TRBV7-3 with TRBJ2-7; D is perhaps TRBD1 or TRBD2 (5 bases each). V was shortened by 3 bases and J by 1 base, with 13 bases between the two germline ends. CDR3 length equals 15 residues. CDR1 SGHTA and CDR2 FQGTGA come from the germline V gene. CDR3: CASSFQPGRSYEQYF. The CDR3 DNA reads as TGTGCCAGCAGCTTTCAGCCGGGACGATCCTACGAGCAGTACTTC.

This clonotype occurred a few times. The chain joins TRBV5-6 to TRBJ2-1; a weak D match, TRBD2 (5 bases). In germline, CDR1 is SGHDT, CDR2 YYEEEE. CDR3 size: 17 residues. Trimming took 0 bases from V and 0 from J, leaving 13 bases between them. CDR3 sequence: CASSLERLGGSYNEQFF. CDR3 sequence (DNA): TGTGCCAGCAGCTTGGAAAGGTTAGGAGGCTCCTACAATGAGCAGTTCTTC. Variable domain in full (rest from reference TRBV5-6 and TRBJ2-1): DAGVTQSPTHLIKTRGQQVTLRCSPKSGHDTVSWYQQALGQGPQFIFQYYEEEERQRGNFPDRFSGHQFPNYSSELNVNALLLGDSALYLCASSLERLGGSYNEQFFGPGTRLTVL.

V and J are TRBV7-9 and TRBJ2-7; D perhaps matches TRBD1 (6 bases). Germline CDR1 and CDR2: SEHNR and FQNEAQ (reference sequence). The CDR3 spans 15 residues. V lost 4 bases and J 0 bases, leaving 13 bases between the germline ends. The CDR3, as DNA: TGTGCCAGCAGCTACGGACAGACACCCTCCTACGAGCAGTACTTC. Amino acid sequence: CASSYGQTPSYEQYF. Using reference TRBV7-9 and TRBJ2-7 for the parts outside the CDR3, the full variable domain is DTGVSQNPRHKITKRGQNVTFRCDPISEHNRLYWYRQTLGQGPEFLTYFQNEAQLEKSRLLSDRFSAERPKGSFSTLEIQRTEQGDSAMYLCASSYGQTPSYEQYFGPGTRLTVT.

This clonotype appeared once. The chain joins TRBV12-3 or TRBV12-4 to TRBJ1-1; D unresolved. The CDR3 contains 10 residues. Deletions cut 7 bases from V and 4 bases from J, with 4 bases between. The CDR3 sequence is CASTFTEAFF. The DNA for the CDR3 is TGTGCCAGCACCTTCACTGAAGCTTTCTTT.

The chain joins TRBV29-1 to TRBJ1-2, with D possibly matching TRBD1 (6 bases). V lost 3 bases, J lost 6 bases, and 14 bases lay in between. In germline, CDR1 is SQVTM, CDR2 ANQGSEA. CDR3 size: 13 residues. CDR3 in DNA: TGCAGCGTTGATCCAGGGTGGGACAATGGCTACACCTTC. This translates into CSVDPGWDNGYTF.

The rearrangement uses TRBV13 and TRBJ2-1, with D perhaps TRBD2 (5 bases). Per the germline V gene, CDR1 is PRHDT and CDR2 is FYEKMQ (reference sequence). CDR3 length: 11 amino acids. The CDR3 is CGLHSYNEQFF. For the CDR3, the DNA is TGTGGACTACACTCCTACAATGAGCAGTTCTTC.

This clonotype was seen only once. The chain links TRBV2 to TRBJ1-1; maybe TRBD1 (6 bases). V dropped 3 bases and J dropped 0 bases, with 8 bases sitting between them. The CDR3 runs to 14 residues. The germline CDR1 and CDR2 sequences are SNHLY and FYNNEI. The CDR3 here is CASSDQGLNTEAFF. CDR3 bases: TGTGCCAGCAGTGACCAGGGGCTGAACACTGAAGCTTTCTTT.

V usage is TRBV5-4 and J usage is TRBJ2-5; D might be TRBD1 (5 bases). CDR1 SGHNT and CDR2 YYREEE come from the germline V gene (reference sequence). Trimming left V 0 bases short and J 5 bases short, with 11 bases between. This CDR3 has 14 residues. The CDR3 DNA is TGTGCCAGCAGCTTGGAAGCAGGGCTGGAGACCCAGTACTTC. Its translation is CASSLEAGLETQYF.

J is TRBJ2-1 and V is TRBV13; possible D gene TRBD2, 6 bases. Trimming took off 5 bases at V and 4 bases at J, with 18 bases between the two ends. Germline V gives CDR1 PRHDT, CDR2 FYEKMQ (reference sequence). There are 16 residues in the CDR3. The CDR3 nucleotides are TGTGCCAGCAGCGTGCTCGGCGGGACCGTTTACAATGAGCAGTTCTTC. This sequence encodes CASSVLGGTVYNEQFF.

This clonotype came up a few times. This chain connects TRBV24-1 to TRBJ1-5, with D maybe TRBD1 (5 bases). The CDR3 length is 12 residues. V lost 4 bases and J lost 11, with 11 bases in between. Looked up from germline, CDR1 is KGHDR and CDR2 is SFDVKD. DNA of the CDR3: TGTGCCACCAGTGACCCTGGGACGGCCCAGCATTTT. Encoded protein: CATSDPGTAQHF.